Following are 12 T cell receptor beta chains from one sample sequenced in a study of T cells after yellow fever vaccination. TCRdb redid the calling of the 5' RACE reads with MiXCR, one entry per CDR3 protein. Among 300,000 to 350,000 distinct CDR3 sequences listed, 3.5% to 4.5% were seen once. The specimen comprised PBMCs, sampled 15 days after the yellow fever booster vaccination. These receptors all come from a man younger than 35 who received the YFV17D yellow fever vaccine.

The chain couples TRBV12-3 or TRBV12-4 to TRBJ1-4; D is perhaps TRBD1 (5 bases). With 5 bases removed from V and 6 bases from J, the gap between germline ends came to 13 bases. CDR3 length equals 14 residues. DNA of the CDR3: TGTGCCAGCAGTACCCGGGACCTGGATGAAAAACTGTTTTTT. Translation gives CASSTRDLDEKLFF.

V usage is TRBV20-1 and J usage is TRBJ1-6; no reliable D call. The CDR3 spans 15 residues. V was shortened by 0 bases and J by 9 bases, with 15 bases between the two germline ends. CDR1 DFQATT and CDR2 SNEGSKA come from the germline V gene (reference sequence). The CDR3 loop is CSARDQGGLSSPLHF. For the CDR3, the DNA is TGCAGTGCTAGAGATCAAGGAGGTCTATCTTCACCCCTCCACTTT.

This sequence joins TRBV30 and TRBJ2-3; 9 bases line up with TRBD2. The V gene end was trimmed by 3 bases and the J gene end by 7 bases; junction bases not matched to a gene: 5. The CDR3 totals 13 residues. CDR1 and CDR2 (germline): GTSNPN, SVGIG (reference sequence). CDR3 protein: CAWSQRGANTQYF. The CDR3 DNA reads TGTGCCTGGAGCCAGCGGGGGGCAAATACGCAGTATTTT.

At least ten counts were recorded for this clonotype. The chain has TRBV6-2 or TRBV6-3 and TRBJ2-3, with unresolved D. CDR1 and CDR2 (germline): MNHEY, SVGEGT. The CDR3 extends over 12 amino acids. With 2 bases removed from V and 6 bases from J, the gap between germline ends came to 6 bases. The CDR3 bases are TGTGCCAGCAGTTACCACGCGGATACGCAGTATTTT. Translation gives CASSYHADTQYF.

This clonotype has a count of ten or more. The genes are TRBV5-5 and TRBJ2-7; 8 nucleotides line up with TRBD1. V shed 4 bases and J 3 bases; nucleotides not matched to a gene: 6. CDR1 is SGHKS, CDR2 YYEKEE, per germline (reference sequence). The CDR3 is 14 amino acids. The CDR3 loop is CASSPRTGIYEQYF. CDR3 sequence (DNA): TGTGCCAGCAGCCCCCGGACAGGGATCTACGAGCAGTACTTC.

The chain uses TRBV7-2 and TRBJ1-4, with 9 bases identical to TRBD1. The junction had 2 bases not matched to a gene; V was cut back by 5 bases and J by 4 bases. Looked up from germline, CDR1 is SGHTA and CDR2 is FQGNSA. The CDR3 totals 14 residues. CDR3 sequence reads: CASSRTGVNEKLFF. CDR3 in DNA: TGTGCCAGCAGCAGGACAGGGGTTAATGAAAAACTGTTTTTT.

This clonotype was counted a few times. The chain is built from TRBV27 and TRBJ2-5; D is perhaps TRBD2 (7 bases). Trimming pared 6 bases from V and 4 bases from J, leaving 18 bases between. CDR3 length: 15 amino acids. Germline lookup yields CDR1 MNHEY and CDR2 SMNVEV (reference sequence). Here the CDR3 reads CASSLIRGGPETQYF. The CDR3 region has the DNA TGTGCCAGCAGCCTCATAAGGGGGGGCCCAGAGACCCAGTACTTC.

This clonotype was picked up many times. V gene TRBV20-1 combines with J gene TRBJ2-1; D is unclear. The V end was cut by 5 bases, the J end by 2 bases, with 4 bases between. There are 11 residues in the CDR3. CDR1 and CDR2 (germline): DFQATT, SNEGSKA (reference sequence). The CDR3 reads CSASPYNEQFF. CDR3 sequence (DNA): TGCAGTGCTTCTCCCTACAATGAGCAGTTCTTC.

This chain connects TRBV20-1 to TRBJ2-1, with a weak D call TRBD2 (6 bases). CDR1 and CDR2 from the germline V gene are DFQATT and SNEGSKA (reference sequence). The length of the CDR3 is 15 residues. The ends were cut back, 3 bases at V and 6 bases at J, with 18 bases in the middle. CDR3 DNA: TGCAGTGCTAGGGCGAGCGGGCAGGCTTTCAATGAGCAGTTCTTC. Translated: CSARASGQAFNEQFF.

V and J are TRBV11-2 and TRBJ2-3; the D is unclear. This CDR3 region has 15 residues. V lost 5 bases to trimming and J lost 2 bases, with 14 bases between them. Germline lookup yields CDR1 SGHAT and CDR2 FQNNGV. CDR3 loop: CASSLTSSFTDTQYF. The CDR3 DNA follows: TGTGCCAGCAGCCTAACATCTTCCTTCACAGATACGCAGTATTTT.

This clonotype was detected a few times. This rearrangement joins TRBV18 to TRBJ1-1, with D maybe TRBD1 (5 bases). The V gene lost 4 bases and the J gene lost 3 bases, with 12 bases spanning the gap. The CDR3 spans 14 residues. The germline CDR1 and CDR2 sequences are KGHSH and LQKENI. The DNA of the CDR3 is TGTGCCAGCTCACTGGTTGCGGGGGACACTGAAGCTTTCTTT. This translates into CASSLVAGDTEAFF.

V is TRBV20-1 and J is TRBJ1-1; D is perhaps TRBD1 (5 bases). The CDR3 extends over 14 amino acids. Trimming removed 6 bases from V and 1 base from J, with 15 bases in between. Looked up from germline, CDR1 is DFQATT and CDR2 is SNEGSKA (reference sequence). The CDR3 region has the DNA TGCAGTGCAGACCCGATGGGGGGGAACACTGAAGCTTTCTTT. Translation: CSADPMGGNTEAFF.